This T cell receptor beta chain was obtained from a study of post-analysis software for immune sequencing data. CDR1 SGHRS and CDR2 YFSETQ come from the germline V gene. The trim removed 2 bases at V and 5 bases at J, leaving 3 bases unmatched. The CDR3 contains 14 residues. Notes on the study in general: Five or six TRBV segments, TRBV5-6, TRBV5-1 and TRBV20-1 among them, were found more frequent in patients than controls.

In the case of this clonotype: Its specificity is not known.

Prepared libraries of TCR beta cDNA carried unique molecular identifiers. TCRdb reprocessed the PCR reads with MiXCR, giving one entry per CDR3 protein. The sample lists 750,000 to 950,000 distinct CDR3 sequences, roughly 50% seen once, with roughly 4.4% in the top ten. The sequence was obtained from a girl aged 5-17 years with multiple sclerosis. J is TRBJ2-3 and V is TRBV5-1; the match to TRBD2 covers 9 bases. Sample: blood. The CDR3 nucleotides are TGCGCCAGCAGCTTCCAACTAGCGGGAGATACGCAGTATTTT. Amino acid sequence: CASSFQLAGDTQYF.